A selection of T cell receptor beta chains follows, all from one sample in a study of blood T cells in healthy people across ages. TCRdb redid the calling of the 5' RACE reads with MiXCR, one entry per CDR3 protein. The top ten clones hold 10% to 15% of a sample with approximately 800,000 distinct CDR3 sequences, 30% to 45% of them seen once. Sample: blood. Every receptor here comes from a man younger than 35 in good health. Each CDR3 is given without its conserved first and last residue. The order of the fields is V gene, J gene, CDR3 protein.

>TRBV7-9|TRBJ2-4
ASSFLGAGGQAKNIQY
>TRBV12-3/TRBV12-4|TRBJ2-3
ASSLGQPDTQY
>TRBV6-7|TRBJ1-1
ASSYPRAV
>TRBV27|TRBJ2-5
ASSPRLAGETQY
>TRBV4-1|TRBJ2-1
ASSRGRTNEQF
>TRBV7-3|TRBJ2-4
ASSLTGQGSAKNIQY
>TRBV4-1|TRBJ2-1
ASSAAGGYNEQF
>TRBV12-3/TRBV12-4|TRBJ1-1
ASRVNPNTEAF
>TRBV29-1|TRBJ2-1
SPLRGNEQF
>TRBV28|TRBJ2-2
ASSGTDLTGELF
>TRBV20-1|TRBJ2-3
SARYNTDTQY
>TRBV5-6|TRBJ2-2
ASSHVDRGDTGELF
>TRBV9|TRBJ2-7
ASNRGEANEQY
>TRBV25-1|TRBJ1-6
ASSGSGFYNSPLH
>TRBV7-2|TRBJ1-1
ASGILGTEAF
>TRBV6-2/TRBV6-3|TRBJ1-1
ANSYGETEAF
>TRBV7-2|TRBJ2-3
ASSLAVPWVDTQY
>TRBV28|TRBJ2-2
ASLAQGGNTGELF
>TRBV4-1|TRBJ2-1
ASSQEGNSYEQF
>TRBV9|.
ASSVGGGTEQY
>TRBV20-1|TRBJ2-3
SAQRAPPGDTQY
>TRBV4-1|TRBJ1-2
ASSQETGGIPYGYT
>TRBV3-1|TRBJ2-2
ASSQESGAWELF
>TRBV10-3|TRBJ1-5
AIRRVEGQPQH
>TRBV20-1|TRBJ1-5
SARAGNSLRQPQH
>TRBV27|TRBJ1-2
ASSPTRSYGYT
>TRBV2|TRBJ2-7
ASIGRPYEQY
>TRBV20-1|TRBJ2-5
SAVRPGLQQETQY
>TRBV24-1|TRBJ2-7
ATSDRTGVGEQY
>TRBV7-9|TRBJ2-7
ASSRGQTGAEYEQY
>TRBV7-2|TRBJ2-7
ASSKGQGRYGQY
>TRBV18|TRBJ1-6
ASSSTASSYNSPLH
>TRBV10-3|TRBJ2-7
AISEGVYEQY
>TRBV6-6|TRBJ2-3
ATRADTQY
>TRBV4-1|.
ASSRESLGYEQY
>TRBV5-1|TRBJ2-1
ASSLARGRNEQF
>TRBV28|TRBJ2-4
ASSPQGTVGVAKNIQY
>TRBV4-3|TRBJ2-3
ASSQDSGGGASTDTQY
>TRBV2|TRBJ2-5
ASRTTRTIETQY
>TRBV11-1|TRBJ2-1
ASSSGTSLYNEQF
>TRBV4-1|TRBJ2-2
ASSQVPNTGELF
>TRBV13|TRBJ2-1
ASSPPPDRSSYNEQF
>TRBV6-1|TRBJ1-2
ASSRRAGNGYT
>TRBV6-2/TRBV6-3|TRBJ1-2
ASTTATSANYGYT
>TRBV13|TRBJ2-3
ASSPSPTGATDTQY
>TRBV5-6|TRBJ1-4
ASSLVGQGIREKLF
>TRBV10-3|TRBJ1-3
AISGSHSSGNTIY
>TRBV14|TRBJ2-5
ASSQLPGLLQETQY
>TRBV9|TRBJ2-1
ASSVGPHSGETQF
>TRBV2|TRBJ2-1
ASSPQGASEAQF
>TRBV20-1|TRBJ2-5
SASPSGGLNQETQY
>TRBV5-1|TRBJ2-3
ASIVGQGLTDTQY
>TRBV12-3/TRBV12-4|TRBJ2-1
AGSRTVSYNEQF
>TRBV12-3/TRBV12-4|.
ASRRVLAGGPRETQY